This T cell receptor beta chain was observed in a study of T cells in localized non-small cell lung cancer. Profiling relied on immunoSEQ multiplex PCR, and the TCRdb table lists in-frame clones only, not all of them. The sample holds nearly 25,000 clones, about 92% seen once. Germline lookup yields CDR1 MNHNS and CDR2 SASEGT. V gave up 7 bases and J gave up 8 bases, with 15 bases separating them. The CDR3 spans 13 residues. This TCR was sampled from a man aged 35-69 years with stage III squamous cell lung carcinoma. This sequence joins TRBV6-1 and TRBJ1-5; D uncertain. The input for sequencing was peripheral blood, taken before any cancer treatment. CDR3 sequence (DNA): TGTGCCAGCAATTCCGGCTTGCTAGAGCCCCAGCATTTT. Protein sequence: CASNSGLLEPQHF.